What follows is one TCR beta chain and its context. The sample belongs to a study of blood T cell repertoires in COVID-19. About the study: Researchers got acute and convalescent COVID-19 samples from the United States, Italy and Spain.

Profiling relied on immunoSEQ multiplex PCR, and the TCRdb table lists in-frame clones only, not all of them. The table records around 340,000 clones, roughly 86% of them present only once. The V end lost 5 bases, the J end lost 4 bases, and 12 bases lay between the germline ends. The germline CDR1 and CDR2 sequences are MNHEY and SMNVEV (reference sequence). This CDR3 spans 14 amino acids. This sequence joins TRBV27 and TRBJ2-1; no definite D call. The specimen was PBMCs or T cells enriched from blood (not recorded which). This TCR derives from a woman in her twenties or thirties who had been exposed to COVID-19. The CDR3 region has the DNA TGTGCCAGCAGTACCGCGACTCATTACAATGAGCAGTTCTTC. It encodes CASSTATHYNEQFF.